A single sample gave rise to the 14 T cell receptor beta chains below, sequenced in a study of somatic mutations in cytotoxic T cells in rheumatoid arthritis. The data were produced by immunoSEQ multiplex PCR, yet TCRdb's version contains in-frame clones alone and is incomplete. The sample shows fewer than 25,000 clones, about 70% of them seen only once. Sample: CD8+ T cells sorted from blood. The receptors here all came from an adult with rheumatoid arthritis.

The chain combines TRBV6-1 with TRBJ2-7; TRBD1 aligns across 11 bases. Germline lookup yields CDR1 MNHNS and CDR2 SASEGT. This CDR3 is built from 16 residues. V lost 1 base, J lost 2 bases, and 4 bases stayed unmatched. The CDR3 spells CASSEDRGQGAYEQYF. In DNA form, the CDR3 reads TGTGCCAGCAGTGAAGATAGGGGACAGGGGGCCTACGAGCAGTACTTC.

The V gene is TRBV4-1, the J gene TRBJ1-6; D remains unclear. The V and J ends lost 0 bases and 6 bases respectively, with 12 bases between them. Germline V gene sequence: CDR1 MGHRA, CDR2 YSYEKL. This CDR3 is built from 16 residues. The CDR3 bases are TGCGCCAGCAGCCAAGATGGGAGGACGGTTAATTCACCCCTCCACTTT. Protein: CASSQDGRTVNSPLHF.

The CDR3 nucleotides read TGTGCCAGCAGAGCCGGGACGACGAACACCGGGGAGCTGTTTTTT. This codes for CASRAGTTNTGELFF. The chain is built from TRBV9 and TRBJ2-2; D may be TRBD1 or TRBD2 (5 bases each). The CDR3 totals 15 residues. CDR1 and CDR2 from the germline V gene are SGDLS and YYNGEE. V dropped 5 bases and J dropped 0 bases, with 11 bases sitting between them. The full variable domain, in which reference TRBV9 and TRBJ2-2 provide the parts outside the CDR3, is DSGVTQTPKHLITATGQRVTLRCSPRSGDLSVYWYQQSLDQGLQFLIQYYNGEERAKGNILERFSAQQFPDLHSELNLSSLELGDSALYFCASRAGTTNTGELFFGEGSRLTVL.

This chain connects TRBV6-1 to TRBJ2-7; D tentatively reads TRBD1 or TRBD2 (5 bases each). CDR1 MNHNS and CDR2 SASEGT come from the germline V gene. The CDR3 is made up of 13 amino acids. V shed 1 base and J shed 1 base, with 5 bases lying between them. The CDR3 DNA follows: TGTGCCAGCAGTGAAGGGGGGTCCTACGAGCAGTACTTC. The encoded protein is CASSEGGSYEQYF.

This chain connects TRBV5-4 to TRBJ2-7, with D possibly being TRBD1 (5 bases). The CDR3 is made up of 14 amino acids. With 4 bases removed from V and 3 bases from J, the gap between germline ends came to 14 bases. Germline values: CDR1 SGHNT, CDR2 YYREEE (reference sequence). The CDR3 bases are TGTGCCAGCAGCCCTGGGGCAGGTTACTACGAGCAGTACTTC. Protein: CASSPGAGYYEQYF.

The chain employs TRBV5-1 and TRBJ2-1, with TRBD2 as a possible D gene (6 bases). CDR1 and CDR2 from the germline V gene are SGHRS and YFSETQ. The CDR3 extends over 16 amino acids. Between the trimmed V and J ends, which lost 3 bases and 0 bases, there was a span of 13 bases. The chain's CDR3 is CASSWDSPISYNEQFF. As DNA, the CDR3 is TGCGCCAGCAGCTGGGACTCTCCTATCTCCTACAATGAGCAGTTCTTC.

The DNA of the CDR3 is TGTGCCTGGAGTGTATTCGGGGTAAGCAATCAGCCCCAGCATTTT. Translated: CAWSVFGVSNQPQHF. This chain uses TRBV30 with TRBJ1-5, with unresolved D. The germline CDR1 and CDR2 sequences are GTSNPN and SVGIG (reference sequence). Trimming removed 0 bases at V and 1 base at J, with 10 bases between. The CDR3 is 15 residues long.

With respect to this clone: One end of the junction is discordant with germline, which a read error may explain. The chain carries TRBV28 and TRBJ2-1; D ambiguous. Looked up from germline, CDR1 is MDHEN and CDR2 is SYDVKM. The CDR3 covers 11 residues. The CDR3 DNA follows: TGTGCCAGCAGTGTCTACGATGAGCAGTTCTTC. This codes for CASSVYDEQFF.

The chain carries TRBV6-5 and TRBJ2-5; 8 bases fit TRBD1. The CDR3 is made up of 14 amino acids. V lost 6 bases and J lost 5; bases outside the gene matches: 8. CDR1 MNHEY and CDR2 SVGAGI come from the germline V gene. The DNA of the CDR3 is TGTGCCAGCAGCCAGACAGGGGTCTGGGAGACCCAGTACTTC. It encodes CASSQTGVWETQYF.

V is TRBV7-9 and J is TRBJ2-2, with D uncertain. The germline gives CDR1 SEHNR, CDR2 FQNEAQ (reference sequence). The CDR3 runs 15 residues. V was cut by 3 bases and J by 7 bases, with 15 bases left in between. The CDR3, as DNA: TGTGCCAGCAGCTTCAAGCCGGCGAGCATCGGGGAGCTGTTTTTT. Protein: CASSFKPASIGELFF. Together with reference TRBV7-9 and TRBJ2-2, the CDR3 gives the full variable domain: DTGVSQNPRHKITKRGQNVTFRCDPISEHNRLYWYRQTLGQGPEFLTYFQNEAQLEKSRLLSDRFSAERPKGSFSTLEIQRTEQGDSAMYLCASSFKPASIGELFFGEGSRLTVL.

The CDR3 sequence: CASSRGFSGNTIYF. The CDR3 bases are TGTGCCAGCAGTCGAGGGTTCTCTGGAAACACCATATATTTT. The chain has TRBV27 and TRBJ1-3; D remains ambiguous. Trimming took off 5 bases at V and 0 bases at J, with 8 bases between the two ends. Germline loops: CDR1 MNHEY, CDR2 SMNVEV (reference sequence). This CDR3 comprises 14 residues.

CDR3 bases: TGTGCCAGCAGGACGGGGCCCAACACCGGGGAGCTGTTTTTT. This sequence encodes CASRTGPNTGELFF. The chain recombines TRBV6-6 with TRBJ2-2; either TRBD1 or TRBD2 may supply D (5 bases each). CDR1 and CDR2 from the germline V gene are MNHNY and SVGAGI (reference sequence). Trimming took off 6 bases at V and 2 bases at J, with 10 bases between the two ends. This CDR3 contains 14 residues.

The chain links TRBV5-1 to TRBJ2-7, with a possible D match to TRBD2 (5 bases). V was cut by 0 bases and J by 3 bases, with 10 bases left in between. Per the germline V gene, CDR1 is SGHRS and CDR2 is YFSETQ. The CDR3 totals 14 residues. Here the CDR3 reads CASSLDPAGYEQYF. CDR3 DNA sequence: TGCGCCAGCAGCTTGGACCCGGCGGGCTACGAGCAGTACTTC.

The chain links TRBV14 to TRBJ1-1; tentative D call: TRBD1 (5 bases). Trimming took 5 bases from V and 7 from J, leaving 14 bases between them. Germline CDR1 reads SGHDN; CDR2 reads FVKESK. This CDR3 has 13 amino acids. In DNA form, the CDR3 reads TGTGCCAGCAGCATAGATGATAGGGGTGAAGCTTTCTTT. Translation: CASSIDDRGEAFF.